This T cell receptor (beta chain) was captured by sequencing in a study of T cells in Graves' hyperthyroidism and ophthalmopathy. This clonotype was counted many times. Its antigen is currently unknown. Germline V gives CDR1 KGHDR, CDR2 SFDVKD. The CDR3 spans 14 residues. V was cut by 10 bases and J by 5 bases, with 19 bases left in between. Ophthalmopathy patients had moderate-to-severe active disease, CAS ≥3, NOSPECS ≥4, and disease duration under 3 months. PBMCs were sourced from roughly 9.7 ml fresh peripheral blood. Notes on the study in general: Before onset, by a median of around six months, the model predicted ophthalmopathy. Most thyroid clonotypes expanded above 0.001 were also detected in blood.

What was amplified from RNA transcripts were TCR beta CDR3 regions. HTBI primers were the set used in a first-round RT-PCR of the TCR CDR3. Using its own MiXCR run on the multiplex PCR reads, TCRdb lists one record per CDR3 protein. The table lists approximately 600,000 distinct CDR3 sequences, more than 20% of them singletons. V is TRBV24-1 and J is TRBJ2-5; perhaps TRBD2 as D (5 bases). The TCR sequence derives from a man in his thirties or forties with Graves' ophthalmopathy. Material for sequencing was blood. CDR3 nucleotides: TGTGCCACGCACCCCGTTAGGAGGTTGGAGACCCAGTACTTC. Its translation is CATHPVRRLETQYF.